The 14 T cell receptor beta chains given below trace back to one sample, sequenced in a study of shared clonotypes between healthy human individuals (dated by TCRdb to the early 2020s). The library was produced with the immunoSEQ multiplex PCR assay. The table was pulled from immuneACCESS by TCRdb, which kept in-frame rearrangements only. Such tables lose some clones; where checked, under half of the loss comes from unresolved V genes, and the rest has no known cause. For this sample the table gives 2 million to 2.5 million clones, of which 85% to 95% were detected only once. The top ten constitute around 0.4% of the sample. The sequencing input was naive CD4+ T cells from PBMCs. The sample's cell subset or site label, decoded: CD45RA+ positively selected. The receptors here all came from a man younger than 35 in good health. Some clones in this sample may be carry-over from other donors' samples.

V and J are TRBV6-1 and TRBJ1-3; D is unclear. Germline assignment: CDR1 MNHNS and CDR2 SASEGT. V was pared by 8 bases and J by 2 bases, with 10 bases between. CDR3 size: 13 residues. The CDR3 nucleotides read TGTGCCAGCGGTCCTTCGGCTGGAAACACCATATATTTT. It encodes CASGPSAGNTIYF.

V usage is TRBV28 and J usage is TRBJ2-7; 10 positions match TRBD2. Unmatched junction bases numbered 13, after V lost 9 bases and J lost 5 bases. CDR1 and CDR2 from the germline V gene are MDHEN and SYDVKM. The CDR3 spans 15 residues. The CDR3 loop is CASTGPGLASHEQYF. CDR3 nucleotide sequence: TGTGCCAGTACCGGACCGGGACTAGCGTCGCACGAGCAGTACTTC.

This sequence joins TRBV5-4 and TRBJ1-4; no clear D. Looked up from germline, CDR1 is SGHNT and CDR2 is YYREEE (reference sequence). Between the trimmed V and J ends, which lost 0 bases and 5 bases, there was a span of 11 bases. The CDR3 loop spans 15 amino acids. CDR3: CASSLASQENEKLFF. CDR3 nucleotides: TGTGCCAGCAGCTTGGCCAGTCAGGAAAATGAAAAACTGTTTTTT.

The chain carries TRBV28 and TRBJ1-4, with 9 bases aligning to TRBD1. The trim removed 6 bases at V and 0 bases at J, leaving 5 bases unmatched. Germline CDR1 MDHEN, CDR2 SYDVKM. The CDR3 has 16 residues. CDR3: CASSPGQGPTNEKLFF. The DNA for the CDR3 is TGTGCCAGCAGCCCGGGACAGGGACCAACTAATGAAAAACTGTTTTTT.

The chain recombines TRBV19 with TRBJ2-2, with a tentative D call TRBD1 (6 bases). Trimming stripped 9 bases from V and 2 bases from J, with 16 bases between. Per the germline V gene, CDR1 is LNHDA and CDR2 is SQIVND (reference sequence). The length of the CDR3 is 15 residues. The CDR3 region is CASGRRDTNTGELFF. CDR3 bases: TGTGCCAGCGGACGTCGGGACACCAACACCGGGGAGCTGTTTTTT.

This clone occurred once. CDR3 DNA: TGTGCCAGCAGCCAAGATCAAGCGGGGCGAGAGACCCAGTACTTC. Amino acids: CASSQDQAGRETQYF. The genes are TRBV14 and TRBJ2-5; 7 nucleotides align to TRBD2. Germline lookup yields CDR1 SGHDN and CDR2 FVKESK. V was pared by 0 bases and J by 4 bases, with 5 bases of the junction left unmatched. This CDR3 is 15 amino acids long.

Points on this clone: The sample contains more than one DNA sequence encoding this CDR3. The chain uses TRBV9 and TRBJ1-2; maybe TRBD1 (5 bases). V dropped 2 bases and J dropped 2 bases, with 7 bases sitting between them. The CDR3 has 13 amino acids. Germline-derived CDR1 and CDR2 are SGDLS and YYNGEE. In DNA form, the CDR3 reads TGTGCCAGCAGCGTGGGGCCGAACTATGGCTACACCTTC. This sequence encodes CASSVGPNYGYTF. Full variable domain (missing parts from reference TRBV9 and TRBJ1-2): DSGVTQTPKHLITATGQRVTLRCSPRSGDLSVYWYQQSLDQGLQFLIQYYNGEERAKGNILERFSAQQFPDLHSELNLSSLELGDSALYFCASSVGPNYGYTFGSGTRLTVV.

Notes on this clone: A junction end diverges from the germline sequence, so it may reflect a read error. The chain combines TRBV2 with TRBJ2-4, with D unclear. The CDR3 loop spans 15 amino acids. The germline CDR1 and CDR2 sequences are SNHLY and FYNNEI. The chain's CDR3 is CKSVAEMGAKNIQYF. In DNA, the CDR3 is TGCAAGTCAGTGGCAGAAATGGGGGCCAAAAACATTCAGTACTTC.

The CDR3 sequence: CASSSRAWAGESYEQYF. The CDR3 nucleotides read TGTGCCAGCAGCTCACGAGCGTGGGCAGGGGAAAGCTACGAGCAGTACTTC. The V and J genes are TRBV11-2 and TRBJ2-7; TRBD1 is a possible D gene (6 bases). V lost 4 bases, J lost 3 bases, and 22 bases lay in between. CDR1 is SGHAT and CDR2 is FQNNGV in the germline V gene. CDR3 length equals 17 residues.

The J gene is TRBJ2-2, the V gene TRBV28; 7 bases map to TRBD2. The junction had 6 bases not matched to a gene; V was cut back by 1 base and J by 7 bases. Germline CDR1 reads MDHEN; CDR2 reads SYDVKM. The CDR3 is 15 amino acids. CDR3 loop: CASSLSGGTGGELFF. The CDR3, as DNA: TGTGCCAGCAGTTTATCGGGAGGAACGGGCGGGGAGCTGTTTTTT.

The chain couples TRBV11-2 to TRBJ2-1, with D perhaps assigned TRBD1 or TRBD2 (5 bases each). V lost 5 bases and J lost 4, with 18 bases in between. The CDR3 runs 16 residues. CDR1 and CDR2 from the germline V gene are SGHAT and FQNNGV. The CDR3 bases are TGTGCCAGCAGCATCCGGGACCCAGCCATTTACAATGAGCAGTTCTTC. It yields the protein CASSIRDPAIYNEQFF.

The chain recombines TRBV7-3 with TRBJ2-3, with a tentative D call TRBD2 (5 bases). CDR3 length: 15 amino acids. Germline loops: CDR1 SGHTA, CDR2 FQGTGA. Trimming shortened V by 2 bases and J by 4 bases, and 13 bases separated the two germline ends. The CDR3 DNA reads as TGTGCCAGCAGCTTATCCAGGAGGCGCCCAGATACGCAGTATTTT. This translates into CASSLSRRRPDTQYF.

The CDR3 DNA sequence: TGTGCCAGTAGTTTGAACGCCGAGAACACTGAAGCTTTCTTT. It codes for CASSLNAENTEAFF. V gene TRBV19 combines with J gene TRBJ1-1; D is undetermined. The CDR3 extends over 14 amino acids. Per the germline V gene, CDR1 is LNHDA and CDR2 is SQIVND (reference sequence). V was pared by 5 bases and J by 1 base, with 11 bases between.

The rearrangement links TRBV6-6 to TRBJ1-2; 7 nucleotides align to TRBD1. Germline CDR1 reads MNHNY; CDR2 reads SVGAGI (reference sequence). CDR3 size: 15 residues. The V segment lost 2 bases and the J segment 5 bases; nucleotides outside the gene matches: 8. In DNA, the CDR3 is TGTGCCAGCAGTTACCCATTCGACAGGGCATATGGCTACACCTTC. The encoded protein is CASSYPFDRAYGYTF.